This entry features one T cell receptor (beta chain) sequence. The data originate from a study of blood T cell repertoires in COVID-19. The ends were cut back, 2 bases at V and 3 bases at J, with 12 bases in the middle. The length of the CDR3 is 15 residues. Per germline, CDR1 SGHNT and CDR2 YYREEE (reference sequence). Original processing methods: The authors estimated nucleated cell counts from reference gene primer amplification. Data came from immunoSEQ multiplex PCR; TCRdb stores just in-frame clones and leaves some out. The V and J calls and clone size are taken from that table; D and trimming were inferred from the DNA. Of 400,000 to 550,000 clones in the sample, about 89% were seen once.

The chain has TRBV5-4 and TRBJ2-1; tentative D call: TRBD2 (6 bases). Sequenced input: peripheral blood. This sequence was found in a woman aged 30 to 39 with acute or convalescent COVID-19. CDR3: CASSFPSGDYNEQFF. As DNA, the CDR3 is TGTGCCAGCAGCTTCCCATCGGGGGACTACAATGAGCAGTTCTTC. The variable domain in full, with the rest retrieved from reference TRBV5-4 and TRBJ2-1, is ETGVTQSPTHLIKTRGQQVTLRCSSQSGHNTVSWYQQALGQGPQFIFQYYREEENGRGNFPPRFSGLQFPNYSSELNVNALELDDSALYLCASSFPSGDYNEQFFGPGTRLTVL.